The clone carrying this TCR beta chain was observed a handful of times. Antigen unknown. Germline CDR1 is SGHTA and CDR2 is FQGTGA. Trimming took 7 bases from V and 2 from J, leaving 14 bases between them. There are 15 residues in the CDR3. The record originates from a study of T cells after yellow fever vaccination. Study in general: Fractions containing few cells were prepared with SMART-Seq v4 Ultra Low Input.

TCRdb analysed the 5' RACE reads with MiXCR anew, one entry per CDR3 protein. The data show some 560,000 distinct CDR3 sequences, with about 19% seen just once and roughly 13% held by the top ten. General study findings and limits: The secondary T-cell response peaked on day 5, not day 15, but was weaker. The booster saw the reappearance of most primary-vaccination clones (approximately 97% CD4, around 88% CD8).

The sample was PBMCs, taken 15 days after the yellow fever booster vaccination. The sequence was collected from a man younger than 40 who received the YFV17D yellow fever vaccine. The chain has TRBV7-3 and TRBJ2-2, with D maybe TRBD2 (6 bases). The CDR3 is CASTLRGDNTGELFF. Written as DNA, the CDR3 is TGTGCCAGCACCCTACGCGGGGATAACACCGGGGAGCTGTTTTTT.